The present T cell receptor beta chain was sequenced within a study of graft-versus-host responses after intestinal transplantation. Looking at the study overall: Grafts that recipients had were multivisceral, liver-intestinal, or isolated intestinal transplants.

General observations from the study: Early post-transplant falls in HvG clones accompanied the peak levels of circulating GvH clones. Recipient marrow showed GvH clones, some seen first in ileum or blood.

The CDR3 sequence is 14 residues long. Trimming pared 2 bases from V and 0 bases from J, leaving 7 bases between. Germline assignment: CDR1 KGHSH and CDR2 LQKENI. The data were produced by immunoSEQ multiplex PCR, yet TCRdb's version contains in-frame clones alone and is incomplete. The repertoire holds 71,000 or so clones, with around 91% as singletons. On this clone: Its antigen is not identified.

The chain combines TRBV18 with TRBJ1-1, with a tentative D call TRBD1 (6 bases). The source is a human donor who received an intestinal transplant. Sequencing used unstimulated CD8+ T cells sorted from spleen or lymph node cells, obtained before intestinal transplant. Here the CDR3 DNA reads TGTGCCAGCTCACCAGGACAGCTGAACACTGAAGCTTTCTTT. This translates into CASSPGQLNTEAFF.